This passage covers 14 T cell receptor beta chains from one sample sequenced in a study of blood T cell repertoires in COVID-19. Clones were sequenced by immunoSEQ multiplex PCR, and TCRdb holds only the in-frame ones, with some missing. This sample carries 130,000 or so clones, 85% to 90% of them seen once, and the ten largest clones take around 4%. The specimen was peripheral blood. These TCRs come from a human donor in a cohort sampled during active COVID-19.

The chain joins TRBV19 to TRBJ1-2, with D tentatively TRBD1 (6 bases). The V gene's germline CDR1 is LNHDA and CDR2 SQIVND (reference sequence). Trimming cost V 4 bases and J 8 bases, with 20 bases left between them. CDR3 length: 15 residues. CDR3 nucleotide sequence: TGTGCCAGTAGTAATTACAGGGCACGGCAGGAAGGCTACACCTTC. As protein: CASSNYRARQEGYTF.

This clone was seen a few times. The chain employs TRBV7-2 and TRBJ2-7; D may be TRBD2 (6 bases). Trimming took 4 bases from V and 7 from J, leaving 8 bases between them. This CDR3 has 11 residues. Germline V gene sequence: CDR1 SGHTA, CDR2 FQGNSA. The CDR3, as DNA: TGTGCCAGCAGCTCGCGGGGAGAGCAGTACTTC. It translates to CASSSRGEQYF.

The gene calls are TRBV6-2 or TRBV6-3 and TRBJ1-2; TRBD1 matches 9 bases. The CDR3 covers 15 residues. Looked up from germline, CDR1 is MNHEY and CDR2 is SVGEGT. J gave up 6 bases and V 0 bases, and 5 bases lay outside the gene matches. CDR3 in amino acids: CASSYSQRTGDGYTF. CDR3 sequence (DNA): TGTGCCAGCAGTTACTCCCAAAGGACAGGGGATGGCTACACCTTC.

The chain uses TRBV5-1 and TRBJ1-2; tentative D call: TRBD1 (5 bases). The CDR3 has 12 amino acids. CDR1 and CDR2 (germline): SGHRS, YFSETQ. Trimming took off 7 bases at V and 7 bases at J, with 14 bases between the two ends. CDR3 coding DNA: TGCGCCAGCGGCACCGAAAGGGGTGGCTACACCTTC. Its translation: CASGTERGGYTF.

This chain joins TRBV7-2 and TRBJ1-6; D unclear. The CDR3 totals 14 residues. Germline V CDR1 and CDR2: SGHTA, FQGNSA. Trimming shortened V by 8 bases and J by 0 bases, and 8 bases separated the two germline ends. The CDR3 DNA reads as TGTGCCAGCGGAGGGCGCTCCTATAATTCACCCCTCCACTTT. Its protein is CASGGRSYNSPLHF.

V usage is TRBV7-9 and J usage is TRBJ1-4; 9 bases fit TRBD1. Looked up from germline, CDR1 is SEHNR and CDR2 is FQNEAQ (reference sequence). This CDR3 spans 14 amino acids. The V gene end was trimmed by 5 bases and the J gene end by 5 bases; junction bases not matched to a gene: 3. In DNA, the CDR3 is TGTGCCAGCAGCCAGGGACAGGGCAATGAAAAACTGTTTTTT. Its protein product is CASSQGQGNEKLFF.

The chain employs TRBV10-3 and TRBJ1-3, with TRBD1 matching 8 bases. This CDR3 is built from 14 residues. V lost 6 bases and J lost 0; bases outside the gene matches: 1. Germline V gene data show CDR1 as ENHRY and CDR2 as SYGVKD. The CDR3, as DNA: TGTGCCATCAGGGACAGGGACTCTGGAAACACCATATATTTT. Translating it yields CAIRDRDSGNTIYF.

V usage is TRBV27 and J usage is TRBJ1-4, with D uncertain. The germline CDR1 and CDR2 sequences are MNHEY and SMNVEV (reference sequence). Trimming took 5 bases from V and 8 from J, leaving 21 bases between them. The CDR3 loop spans 16 amino acids. As DNA, the CDR3 is TGTGCCAGCAGTCCTTCCTTGTACCCTCTAACCGAAAAACTGTTTTTT. Translated, it gives CASSPSLYPLTEKLFF. The full variable domain, its missing parts supplied by reference TRBV27 and TRBJ1-4, is EAQVTQNPRYLITVTGKKLTVTCSQNMNHEYMSWYRQDPGLGLRQIYYSMNVEVTDKGDVPEGYKVSRKEKRNFPLILESPSPNQTSLYFCASSPSLYPLTEKLFFGSGTQLSVL.

The chain couples TRBV4-3 to TRBJ2-5, with a tentative D call TRBD1 (5 bases). There are 15 residues in the CDR3. Germline V gene sequence: CDR1 LGHNA, CDR2 YSLEER. Trimming left V 4 bases short and J 5 bases short, with 17 bases between. In DNA, the CDR3 is TGCGCCAGCAGCCGTTTCTCCAGGGTAGGGGAGACCCAGTACTTC. Protein product: CASSRFSRVGETQYF.

The chain recombines TRBV11-3 with TRBJ2-5; D may be TRBD1 (5 bases). With 0 bases removed from V and 4 bases from J, the gap between germline ends came to 12 bases. The CDR3 runs to 15 residues. From germline, CDR1 is SGHNT and CDR2 YENEEA. The CDR3 nucleotides read TGTGCCAGCAGCTTAGATGATAGTCAGGGAGAGACCCAGTACTTC. This codes for CASSLDDSQGETQYF. Complete variable domain (other parts from reference TRBV11-3 and TRBJ2-5): EAGVVQSPRYKIIEKKQPVAFWCNPISGHNTLYWYLQNLGQGPELLIRYENEEAVDDSQLPKDRFSAERLKGVDSTLKIQPAELGDSAVYLCASSLDDSQGETQYFGPGTRLLVL.

This sequence joins TRBV11-2 and TRBJ2-5; 7 nucleotides line up with TRBD2. The CDR3 runs to 13 residues. Losses at the gene ends were 5 bases for V and 5 bases for J; bases not matched to a gene: 5. CDR1 SGHAT and CDR2 FQNNGV come from the germline V gene. The DNA of the CDR3 is TGTGCCAGCAGCGCGGGGGAAAAGGAGACCCAGTACTTC. Protein sequence: CASSAGEKETQYF.

The chain uses TRBV10-2 and TRBJ1-1, with D possibly being TRBD1 (5 bases). Per the germline V gene, CDR1 is WSHSY and CDR2 is SAAADI. This CDR3 spans 16 amino acids. V lost 4 bases and J 5 bases, leaving 20 bases between the germline ends. The CDR3 sequence is CASSGRGPAWGTEAFF. CDR3 nucleotide sequence: TGCGCCAGCAGTGGGAGGGGCCCCGCTTGGGGGACTGAAGCTTTCTTT.

The rearrangement links TRBV5-5 to TRBJ2-3, with 10 nucleotides matching TRBD1. Germline CDR1 is SGHKS and CDR2 is YYEKEE (reference sequence). The trim removed 0 bases at V and 0 bases at J, leaving 1 base unmatched. CDR3 size: 16 residues. CDR3 region: CASSLGDRGSTDTQYF. CDR3 coding DNA: TGTGCCAGCAGCTTGGGGGACAGGGGAAGCACAGATACGCAGTATTTT.

The V gene is TRBV2, the J gene TRBJ2-5, with D hard to call. CDR3 length: 13 amino acids. The V end lost 2 bases, the J end lost 5 bases, and 9 bases lay between the germline ends. CDR1 is SNHLY and CDR2 is FYNNEI in the germline V gene. CDR3 sequence (DNA): TGTGCCAGCAGTGAACTGGGCGAGGAGACCCAGTACTTC. Residues: CASSELGEETQYF. Combining the CDR3 with reference TRBV2 and TRBJ2-5 gives the whole variable domain EPEVTQTPSHQVTQMGQEVILRCVPISNHLYFYWYRQILGQKVEFLVSFYNNEISEKSEIFDDQFSVERPDGSNFTLKIRSTKLEDSAMYFCASSELGEETQYFGPGTRLLVL.